This T cell receptor (beta chain) was documented in a study of blood T cell repertoires in COVID-19. Study-level information: Material from acute and convalescent COVID-19 was sourced from the United States, Italy and Spain. T cells, B-cell-depleted T cells, or PBMCs provided the cDNA or gDNA that served as material.

The V gene's germline CDR1 is MGHRA and CDR2 YSYEKL. The CDR3 runs 16 residues. J gave up 4 bases and V 0 bases, and 7 bases lay outside the gene matches. Per the original methods: Reference gene primers were amplified, and this amplification served to estimate nucleated cell counts. Repertoires were generated with immunoSEQ multiplex PCR, while TCRdb's copy carries only in-frame clones and drops some. Clone size and the V and J calls come from that table; the DNA yielded D and trimming. This table has 100,000 to 150,000 clones, about four fifths appearing once. The gene calls are TRBV4-1 and TRBJ2-7, with 9 nucleotides matching TRBD1. This TCR was sampled from a woman aged 45-65 years with acute or convalescent COVID-19. The material sequenced was peripheral blood. The CDR3: CASSQDRTGVGYEQYF. CDR3 DNA sequence: TGCGCCAGCAGCCAAGATCGGACAGGGGTCGGGTACGAGCAGTACTTC.